These 2 T cell receptor beta chains were all obtained from the same sample, sequenced in a study of blood T cell repertoires in COVID-19. Clones were sequenced by immunoSEQ multiplex PCR, and TCRdb holds only the in-frame ones, with some missing. The sample carries 100,000 to 150,000 clones, roughly 88% recorded once. Specimen: peripheral blood. The receptors were sampled from a human donor in a cohort sampled during active COVID-19.

The rearrangement uses TRBV15 and TRBJ2-3; perhaps TRBD2 as D (5 bases). Germline CDR1 LNHNV, CDR2 YYDKDF (reference sequence). This CDR3 spans 16 amino acids. The germline V and J ends were trimmed by 0 bases and 5 bases, with 15 bases remaining between them. The CDR3: CATSRDLGGSGDTQYF. In DNA form, the CDR3 reads TGTGCCACCAGCAGAGATCTAGGCGGGTCAGGAGATACGCAGTATTTT.

The chain combines TRBV28 with TRBJ1-3; D gene unclear. V was shortened by 3 bases and J by 4 bases, with 13 bases between the two germline ends. This CDR3 has 15 residues. Germline assignment: CDR1 MDHEN and CDR2 SYDVKM. This CDR3 is CASSFYGGKGNTIYF. The CDR3 nucleotides are TGTGCCAGCAGTTTTTATGGCGGTAAAGGAAACACCATATATTTT.